One and the same sample provided the 14 T cell receptor beta chains below, sequenced in a study of molecular identifiers for immune sequencing clone quantification. TCRdb reprocessed the PCR reads with MiXCR, giving one entry per CDR3 protein. The data hold about 500,000 distinct CDR3 sequences, with over 20% observed a single time. Sequencing input: naive CD8+ T cells from blood, with Jurkat cell RNA spiked in. Subset noted: FACS-sorted CD8+CD4-CCR7+CD45RA+ naive T cells. These TCRs come from a human donor in good health. Some libraries in this study had Jurkat cell RNA spiked in.

The chain employs TRBV28 and TRBJ2-7; D is possibly TRBD1 or TRBD2 (6 bases each). Germline CDR1 MDHEN, CDR2 SYDVKM. V shed 3 bases and J shed 0 bases, with 12 bases lying between them. The CDR3 is made up of 15 amino acids. CDR3 sequence reads: CASSFRGTNSYEQYF. The CDR3 nucleotides read TGTGCCAGCAGTTTCCGCGGGACAAACTCCTACGAGCAGTACTTC.

This clonotype was detected ten times or more. Because the CDR3's place on the DNA is in doubt, the DNA is left out and the CDR3 is given as listed by TCRdb. This rearrangement joins TRBV2 to TRBJ1-5; TRBD1, the table's D call, was not compared with the DNA. CDR1 and CDR2 (germline): SNHLY, FYNNEI. The CDR3 numbers 15 amino acids, ends counted. CDR3: CASILGQGSNQPQHF.

This clonotype turned up a few times. The chain recombines TRBV7-3 with TRBJ1-1; no definite D call. The CDR3 covers 16 residues. Germline CDR1 and CDR2: SGHTA and FQGTGA. Trimming stripped 5 bases from V and 4 bases from J, with 20 bases between. CDR3 nucleotides: TGTGCCAGCAGCCAAGTGGGAAAGGCGGGTCCCACTGAAGCTTTCTTT. Residues: CASSQVGKAGPTEAFF.

A word on this clonotype: One base away lies a much larger clone, so this may be a sequencing read error. The chain uses TRBV11-2 and TRBJ2-1, with unresolved D. Germline values: CDR1 SGHAT, CDR2 FQNNGV. There are 12 residues in the CDR3. Trimming took 5 bases from V and 5 from J, leaving 7 bases between them. The CDR3 region has the DNA TGTGCCAGCAGCCCCGGACACAATGAGCAGTTCTTC. Amino acid sequence: CASSPGHNEQFF. The variable domain in full, completed from reference TRBV11-2 and TRBJ2-1, reads EAGVAQSPRYKIIEKRQSVAFWCNPISGHATLYWYQQILGQGPKLLIQFQNNGVVDDSQLPKDRFSAERLKGVDSTLKIQPAKLEDSAVYLCASSPGHNEQFFGPGTRLTVL.

A few counts support this clonotype. The CDR3 here is CSVETTRGGSDTQYF. CDR3 bases: TGCAGCGTTGAAACGACTCGCGGGGGTTCAGATACGCAGTATTTT. The V and J genes are TRBV29-1 and TRBJ2-3, with TRBD2 matching over 7 bases. Germline CDR1 and CDR2: SQVTM and ANQGSEA. The CDR3 loop spans 15 amino acids. With 2 bases clipped from V and 4 bases from J, the junction kept 9 bases outside the gene matches.

This clonotype was picked up many times. The chain has TRBV27 and TRBJ2-7; 7 bases are shared with TRBD2. This CDR3 contains 13 residues. Trimming cost V 6 bases and J 4 bases; bases outside gene matches: 6. CDR1 MNHEY and CDR2 SMNVEV come from the germline V gene (reference sequence). In nucleotides, the CDR3 is TGTGCCAGCAGGGCGGGAGTAGGGTACGAGCAGTACTTC. Protein sequence: CASRAGVGYEQYF.

This clonotype was observed many times. The chain has TRBV20-1 and TRBJ2-2; D unclear. The ends were cut back, 3 bases at V and 3 bases at J, with 14 bases in the middle. The CDR3 has 15 amino acids. Germline assignment: CDR1 DFQATT and CDR2 SNEGSKA (reference sequence). The DNA for the CDR3 is TGCAGTGCTAGGGCCGCCGATATAGACACCGGGGAGCTGTTTTTT. Translation: CSARAADIDTGELFF.

For this clonotype: One base away lies a much larger clone, so this may be a sequencing read error. J is TRBJ2-7 and V is TRBV5-4; maybe TRBD2 (5 bases). The CDR3 extends over 12 amino acids. Germline lookup yields CDR1 SGHNT and CDR2 YYREEE (reference sequence). The CDR3 DNA sequence: TGTGCCAGCAGCCCCTCCGACTACGAGCAGCACTTC. This translates into CASSPSDYEQHF.

The V call is TRBV7-9, the J call TRBJ1-1; 10 positions match TRBD1. The germline V gene encodes CDR1 SEHNR and CDR2 FQNEAQ (reference sequence). J gave up 11 bases and V 4 bases, and 7 bases lay outside the gene matches. This CDR3 is built from 13 residues. DNA for the CDR3: TGTGCCAGCAGCTGGGGACAGGGGATCGATGCTTTCTTT. Its translation is CASSWGQGIDAFF.

The table lists this clonotype with many counts. CDR3 DNA: TGTGCCAGCAGTGAAAGGGGGACCGGGGAGCTGTTTTTT. Encoded protein: CASSERGTGELFF. The chain uses TRBV2 and TRBJ2-2; possibly TRBD1 for D (6 bases). CDR3 length: 13 amino acids. Per the germline V gene, CDR1 is SNHLY and CDR2 is FYNNEI. V gave up 2 bases and J gave up 5 bases, with 6 bases separating them.

This chain uses TRBV4-3 with TRBJ2-5; possible D gene TRBD1, 5 bases. Germline V gives CDR1 LGHNA, CDR2 YSLEER. The CDR3 totals 14 residues. The V end lost 0 bases, the J end lost 3 bases, and 8 bases lay between the germline ends. CDR3: CASSQDLTEETQYF. In DNA form, the CDR3 reads TGCGCCAGCAGCCAAGATTTGACAGAAGAGACCCAGTACTTC.

This clonotype came up a few times. This chain connects TRBV9 to TRBJ2-7, with TRBD1 matching over 9 bases. Germline V gene lookup returns CDR1 SGDLS and CDR2 YYNGEE. With V trimmed by 0 bases and J by 4 bases, 5 bases remained unmatched. The CDR3 consists of 15 residues. CDR3 coding DNA: TGTGCCAGCAGCGTAGCTGGGGGACAGGGTTACGAGCAGTACTTC. Its protein is CASSVAGGQGYEQYF.

At least ten counts were recorded for this clonotype. The chain is built from TRBV6-5 and TRBJ1-2; a possible D gene is TRBD1 (5 bases). Trimming took 10 bases from V and 4 from J, leaving 13 bases between them. CDR3 size: 12 residues. Germline CDR1 is MNHEY and CDR2 is SVGAGI. Here the CDR3 reads CATSTGAYGYTF. CDR3 DNA: TGTGCCACTTCAACAGGAGCCTATGGCTACACCTTC.

There are a few counts of this clonotype. This chain links TRBV11-2 with TRBJ1-1; no definite D call. Between the trimmed V and J ends, which lost 1 base and 4 bases, there was a span of 7 bases. The CDR3 covers 13 residues. In germline, CDR1 is SGHAT, CDR2 FQNNGV. The DNA for the CDR3 is TGTGCCAGCAGCTTAGCGGCAGCCACTGAAGCTTTCTTT. This encodes CASSLAAATEAFF. Variable domain in full (rest from reference TRBV11-2 and TRBJ1-1): EAGVAQSPRYKIIEKRQSVAFWCNPISGHATLYWYQQILGQGPKLLIQFQNNGVVDDSQLPKDRFSAERLKGVDSTLKIQPAKLEDSAVYLCASSLAAATEAFFGQGTRLTVV.